The next 20 T cell receptor beta chains were all read from a single sample in a study of blood T cell repertoires in COVID-19. TCRdb's copy holds only in-frame clones and misses some; the assay was immunoSEQ multiplex PCR. The data show 260,000 or so clones, 80% to 90% seen once. The sample was peripheral blood. These receptors were taken from a woman of 80 years or more with COVID-19, enrolled during active disease.

This clone was detected a few times. The rearrangement links TRBV15 to TRBJ1-6; tentatively, D is TRBD1 (5 bases). Germline assignment: CDR1 LNHNV and CDR2 YYDKDF (reference sequence). Trimming cost V 2 bases and J 0 bases, with 14 bases left between them. The CDR3 runs to 18 residues. This chain's CDR3 is CATSRPRDRSSYNSPLHF. As DNA, the CDR3 is TGTGCCACCAGCAGACCACGAGACAGAAGCTCCTATAATTCACCCCTCCACTTT.

This chain joins TRBV5-1 and TRBJ1-1, with 12 bases that match TRBD1. The junction had 7 bases not matched to a gene; V was cut back by 4 bases and J by 9 bases. The CDR3 sequence is 14 residues long. CDR1 is SGHRS, CDR2 YFSETQ, per germline. The CDR3 region has the DNA TGCGCCAGCAGCCCAGGGACAGGGGGCATTAAAGCTTTCTTT. Translated: CASSPGTGGIKAFF.

J is TRBJ1-2 and V is TRBV3-1 (or the pseudogene TRBV3-2); D gene ambiguous. V dropped 1 base and J dropped 2 bases, with 14 bases sitting between them. Germline V gene sequence: CDR1 LGHDT, CDR2 YNNKEL (reference sequence). There are 16 residues in the CDR3. CDR3 coding DNA: TGTGCCAGCAGCCAAGGGCAGGTCTATGTGAACTATGGCTACACCTTC. Residues: CASSQGQVYVNYGYTF.

This chain uses TRBV7-9 with TRBJ1-6; D is unclear. The germline CDR1 and CDR2 sequences are SEHNR and FQNEAQ (reference sequence). Trimming shortened V by 8 bases and J by 4 bases, and 18 bases separated the two germline ends. The CDR3 has 16 residues. CDR3 amino acids: CASSEESALYNSPLHF. In nucleotides, the CDR3 is TGTGCCAGCTCCGAGGAGTCGGCTTTATATAATTCACCCCTCCACTTT.

This sequence joins TRBV7-3 and TRBJ2-2, with TRBD1 matching over 9 bases. This CDR3 is built from 15 residues. Germline V gene sequence: CDR1 SGHTA, CDR2 FQGTGA. The V and J ends lost 4 bases and 7 bases, in that order; junction bases with no gene match: 7. The CDR3 DNA follows: TGTGCCAGCAGCTCAACGGGACAGGGAAACGGGGAGCTGTTTTTT. Protein sequence: CASSSTGQGNGELFF.

This rearrangement joins TRBV24-1 to TRBJ2-5, with D perhaps matching TRBD2 (5 bases). This CDR3 region has 14 residues. The germline CDR1 and CDR2 sequences are KGHDR and SFDVKD. With 3 bases removed from V and 4 bases from J, the gap between germline ends came to 11 bases. The CDR3 sequence is CATSDSWGAETQYF. In nucleotides, the CDR3 is TGTGCCACCAGTGATAGCTGGGGAGCAGAGACCCAGTACTTC.

The J gene is TRBJ2-7, the V gene TRBV11-2; tentatively, D is TRBD2 (5 bases). The CDR3 is 15 amino acids. Germline loops: CDR1 SGHAT, CDR2 FQNNGV. Deletions cut 5 bases from V and 3 bases from J, with 17 bases between. CDR3 loop: CASSPLAGPRYEQYF. The CDR3 DNA is TGTGCCAGCAGCCCCCTAGCCGGGCCTCGCTACGAGCAGTACTTC.

The rearrangement joins TRBV5-1 to TRBJ1-4; no clear D. V was shortened by 4 bases and J by 5 bases, with 15 bases between the two germline ends. CDR1 is SGHRS and CDR2 is YFSETQ in the germline V gene. This CDR3 has 15 amino acids. The CDR3 DNA reads as TGCGCCAGCAGCCTTGGAGGGAGCCTCAATGAAAAACTGTTTTTT. Translation gives CASSLGGSLNEKLFF.

This chain links TRBV2 with TRBJ1-1, with TRBD1 matching over 9 bases. The CDR3 runs 14 residues. V lost 4 bases, J lost 11 bases, and 11 bases stayed unmatched. In germline, CDR1 is SNHLY, CDR2 FYNNEI. The CDR3 spells CASSAETGGFTAFF. CDR3 nucleotide sequence: TGTGCCAGCAGTGCAGAGACAGGGGGTTTCACGGCTTTCTTT.

The CDR3 region is CASSLGQSDRTSGPQHF. CDR3 nucleotide sequence: TGTGCCAGCAGCTTAGGCCAATCAGACAGGACCAGTGGACCCCAGCATTTT. V gene TRBV7-8 combines with J gene TRBJ1-5; D perhaps matches TRBD1 (6 bases). CDR1 SGHVS and CDR2 FQNEAQ come from the germline V gene. V shed 1 base and J shed 10 bases, with 23 bases lying between them. The CDR3 runs 17 residues.

The genes are TRBV5-4 and TRBJ2-7; TRBD2 might be the D (6 bases). The CDR3 sequence is 15 residues long. Per the germline V gene, CDR1 is SGHNT and CDR2 is YYREEE (reference sequence). The V end lost 5 bases, the J end lost 1 base, and 16 bases lay between the germline ends. The CDR3 region is CASRGGSRASYEQYF. CDR3 DNA: TGTGCCAGCAGGGGGGGATCGCGGGCGTCCTACGAGCAGTACTTC.

This chain uses TRBV9 with TRBJ2-1, with 10 bases identical to TRBD2. The CDR3 is made up of 16 amino acids. The V and J ends lost 0 bases and 4 bases, in that order; junction bases with no gene match: 4. Germline CDR1 is SGDLS and CDR2 is YYNGEE. CDR3 in DNA: TGTGCCAGCAGCGTAGTAGGGACTAGCGTGTACAATGAGCAGTTCTTC. Its protein product is CASSVVGTSVYNEQFF.

The rearrangement uses TRBV27 and TRBJ2-1; 11 bases align to TRBD2. In germline, CDR1 is MNHEY, CDR2 SMNVEV (reference sequence). The length of the CDR3 is 15 residues. The trim removed 4 bases at V and 5 bases at J, leaving 4 bases unmatched. The CDR3 protein is CASSSGTSGHNEQFF. The DNA of the CDR3 is TGTGCCAGCAGTTCCGGGACTAGCGGACACAATGAGCAGTTCTTC.

The chain couples TRBV19 to TRBJ2-1; 10 bases map to TRBD1. With V trimmed by 3 bases and J by 5 bases, 7 bases remained unmatched. The germline gives CDR1 LNHDA, CDR2 SQIVND (reference sequence). This CDR3 is 16 amino acids long. CDR3: CASSIQDRGRHNEQFF. The CDR3 nucleotides are TGTGCCAGTAGTATCCAAGACAGGGGGCGACACAATGAGCAGTTCTTC.

This chain joins TRBV13 and TRBJ2-3; 7 nucleotides line up with TRBD2. CDR1 and CDR2 from the germline V gene are PRHDT and FYEKMQ (reference sequence). V shed 5 bases, J shed 8 bases, and the junction held 10 bases outside the gene matches. There are 14 residues in the CDR3. DNA of the CDR3: TGTGCCAGCAGCATTACTAGCGCCCGAGGTACGCAGTATTTT. Its translation is CASSITSARGTQYF. The complete variable domain, with remaining parts taken from reference TRBV13 and TRBJ2-3, reads AAGVIQSPRHLIKEKRETATLKCYPIPRHDTVYWYQQGPGQDPQFLISFYEKMQSDKGSIPDRFSAQQFSDYHSELNMSSLELGDSALYFCASSITSARGTQYFGPGTRLTVL.

This chain uses TRBV3-1 (or the pseudogene TRBV3-2) with TRBJ2-3; D may be TRBD2 (5 bases). The CDR3 is 15 amino acids. The V end lost 4 bases, the J end lost 0 bases, and 11 bases lay between the germline ends. Germline V gene sequence: CDR1 LGHDT, CDR2 YNNKEL (reference sequence). Here the CDR3 DNA reads TGTGCCAGCAGCCGCTCGACTATTAGCACAGATACGCAGTATTTT. Translating gives CASSRSTISTDTQYF.

This clone was found once. V and J are TRBV18 and TRBJ2-3; 9 positions agree with TRBD2. The CDR3 runs to 16 residues. The junction had 8 bases not matched to a gene; V was cut back by 5 bases and J by 2 bases. Germline assignment: CDR1 KGHSH and CDR2 LQKENI. In nucleotides, the CDR3 is TGTGCCAGCTCAAAGAGCGGGGGGTCCATCACAGATACGCAGTATTTT. It encodes CASSKSGGSITDTQYF.

V gene TRBV28 combines with J gene TRBJ2-1, with TRBD2 matching over 10 bases. In germline, CDR1 is MDHEN, CDR2 SYDVKM. J was trimmed by 1 base and V by 7 bases; bases with no gene match: 4. The CDR3 spans 15 residues. CDR3 amino acids: CASTRAGGSYNEQFF. CDR3 bases: TGTGCCAGCACCCGAGCGGGAGGGTCCTACAATGAGCAGTTCTTC.

V and J are TRBV12-3 or TRBV12-4 and TRBJ1-1; D possibly corresponds to TRBD1 (5 bases). V dropped 5 bases and J dropped 10 bases, with 8 bases sitting between them. The CDR3 spans 10 residues. In DNA, the CDR3 is TGTGCCAGCAGTCAGGGAAGAGCTTTCTTT. Translating it yields CASSQGRAFF.

The rearrangement links TRBV10-1 to TRBJ2-3, with TRBD1 as a possible D gene (6 bases). V was cut by 4 bases and J by 1 base, with 6 bases left in between. Germline V gives CDR1 WNHNN, CDR2 SYGVQD (reference sequence). This CDR3 has 13 amino acids. The CDR3 sequence: CASSAGGTDTQYF. The CDR3 DNA reads TGCGCCAGCAGTGCAGGGGGCACAGATACGCAGTATTTT.